These 27 T cell receptor beta chains came from one sample sequenced in a study of blood T cell repertoires in COVID-19. Produced via immunoSEQ multiplex PCR; TCRdb's table is partial and in-frame only. The sample records about 76,000 clones, roughly 89% being singletons. The sequenced material came from peripheral blood. The source is a human donor in a cohort sampled during active COVID-19.

V is TRBV9 and J is TRBJ2-7, with 8 bases aligning to TRBD1. J lost 0 bases, V lost 8 bases, and 7 bases had no gene match. The CDR3 consists of 14 residues. Germline assignment: CDR1 SGDLS and CDR2 YYNGEE. Written as DNA, the CDR3 is TGTGCCAGTGGACAGGGTTCTCCCTCCTACGAGCAGTACTTC. It is translated as CASGQGSPSYEQYF.

As DNA, the CDR3 is TGCGCCAGCAGCTCGGGACAGGCGGTTTACGAGCAGTACTTC. Encoded protein: CASSSGQAVYEQYF. The chain links TRBV5-1 to TRBJ2-7; TRBD1 agrees at 8 bases. Per the germline V gene, CDR1 is SGHRS and CDR2 is YFSETQ. This CDR3 has 14 amino acids. The J segment lost 4 bases and the V segment lost 3 bases, leaving 6 bases of the junction unmatched.

The rearrangement uses TRBV5-1 and TRBJ1-2; D gene uncertain. V lost 0 bases and J lost 0, with 9 bases in between. The CDR3 covers 15 residues. The germline V gene has CDR1 SGHRS and CDR2 YFSETQ. CDR3 sequence: CASSLAAGSNYGYTF. The CDR3 DNA reads TGCGCCAGCAGCTTGGCGGCAGGTTCTAACTATGGCTACACCTTC.

The chain carries TRBV10-3 and TRBJ2-5; D possibly corresponds to TRBD2 (5 bases). V was clipped by 11 bases and J by 1 base, with 11 bases between them. The germline V gene encodes CDR1 ENHRY and CDR2 SYGVKD. The CDR3 has 12 amino acids. The CDR3 nucleotides are TGTGCCGCGGGCCGGCTCCAAGAGACCCAGTACTTC. It specifies CAAGRLQETQYF.

The V call is TRBV6-5, the J call TRBJ1-3; D is unresolved. Between the trimmed V and J ends, which lost 7 bases and 2 bases, there was a span of 15 bases. Germline V gene sequence: CDR1 MNHEY, CDR2 SVGAGI. The CDR3 length is 15 residues. This CDR3 is CASTPPDFPGNTIYF. The CDR3 DNA follows: TGTGCCAGCACCCCACCGGACTTCCCTGGAAACACCATATATTTT.

V gene TRBV7-2 combines with J gene TRBJ2-5; the match to TRBD1 covers 7 bases. The CDR3 is made up of 15 amino acids. Per germline, CDR1 SGHTA and CDR2 FQGNSA. Losses at the gene ends were 1 base for V and 5 bases for J; bases not matched to a gene: 7. The CDR3 protein is CASSLGFRGIETQYF. The CDR3 DNA follows: TGTGCCAGCAGCTTAGGTTTCAGGGGGATTGAGACCCAGTACTTC.

The V call is TRBV2, the J call TRBJ1-4, with a tentative D call TRBD1 (5 bases). This CDR3 has 14 residues. CDR1 is SNHLY, CDR2 FYNNEI, per germline. The ends were cut back, 7 bases at V and 2 bases at J, with 11 bases in the middle. For the CDR3, the DNA is TGTGCCAGCAACGGAAGGGGTACTAATGAAAAACTGTTTTTT. It specifies CASNGRGTNEKLFF.

This clone has only a few counts. V usage is TRBV4-3 and J usage is TRBJ1-6; D unresolved. Germline CDR1 LGHNA, CDR2 YSLEER. This CDR3 has 15 amino acids. V lost 0 bases and J 5 bases, leaving 8 bases between the germline ends. Here the CDR3 reads CASSQDRQNNSPLHF. CDR3 nucleotides: TGCGCCAGCAGCCAAGACAGACAAAATAATTCACCCCTCCACTTT.

The chain joins TRBV7-8 to TRBJ1-1; weak D call: TRBD1 (6 bases). The germline V gene encodes CDR1 SGHVS and CDR2 FQNEAQ. The CDR3 consists of 15 residues. V was clipped by 0 bases and J by 1 base, with 9 bases between them. The CDR3 DNA sequence: TGTGCCAGCAGCTTAGCGGGGGCAGGGAACACTGAAGCTTTCTTT. Its protein is CASSLAGAGNTEAFF. Drawing the rest from reference TRBV7-8 and TRBJ1-1, the complete variable domain is GAGVSQSPRYKVAKRGQDVALRCDPISGHVSLFWYQQALGQGPEFLTYFQNEAQLDKSGLPSDRFFAERPEGSVSTLKIQRTQQEDSAVYLCASSLAGAGNTEAFFGQGTRLTVV.

This clone appeared once. V usage is TRBV2 and J usage is TRBJ1-4; TRBD1 matches 7 bases. Per the germline V gene, CDR1 is SNHLY and CDR2 is FYNNEI. The ends lost 3 bases at V and 10 bases at J; junction bases unmatched: 14. The CDR3 contains 16 residues. CDR3 loop: CASSDGQAISVGKLFF. CDR3 nucleotide sequence: TGTGCCAGCAGTGACGGACAGGCTATATCGGTTGGAAAACTGTTTTTT.

This clone came up a few times. The chain couples TRBV3-1 (or the pseudogene TRBV3-2) to TRBJ1-4; D possibly corresponds to TRBD1 (5 bases). This CDR3 has 16 amino acids. Germline V CDR1 and CDR2: LGHDT, YNNKEL (reference sequence). Trimming took 4 bases from V and 1 from J, leaving 13 bases between them. The CDR3 here is CASSLLSGRTNEKLFF. The DNA of the CDR3 is TGTGCCAGCAGCCTACTATCAGGGCGAACTAATGAAAAACTGTTTTTT.

The J gene is TRBJ2-1, the V gene TRBV6-1; 7 nucleotides line up with TRBD1. CDR1 and CDR2 (germline): MNHNS, SASEGT. The CDR3 has 13 amino acids. V trimming: 2 bases; J trimming: 8 bases; junction bases outside the gene matches: 3. The CDR3 nucleotides read TGTGCCAGCAGTGAACACAGGGGCTATGAGCAGTTCTTC. It codes for CASSEHRGYEQFF.

The V and J genes are TRBV5-1 and TRBJ1-2; 7 bases match TRBD1. V was clipped by 4 bases and J by 0 bases; unmatched bases: 9. The CDR3 length is 16 residues. In germline, CDR1 is SGHRS, CDR2 YFSETQ. CDR3 sequence reads: CASSPGTVVPNYGYTF. CDR3 DNA: TGCGCCAGCAGCCCAGGGACAGTAGTTCCTAACTATGGCTACACCTTC.

The rearrangement uses TRBV2 and TRBJ2-7; TRBD1 is a possible D gene (6 bases). CDR1 is SNHLY and CDR2 is FYNNEI in the germline V gene. V lost 6 bases to trimming and J lost 0 bases, with 12 bases between them. The CDR3 covers 14 residues. The CDR3 is CASRAAGVSYEQYF. The DNA of the CDR3 is TGTGCCAGCAGAGCGGCAGGGGTCTCCTACGAGCAGTACTTC.

The chain is built from TRBV3-1 (or the pseudogene TRBV3-2) and TRBJ2-1; TRBD2 matches 7 bases. With 7 bases clipped from V and 8 bases from J, the junction kept 11 bases outside the gene matches. Germline lookup yields CDR1 LGHDT and CDR2 YNNKEL (reference sequence). The CDR3 has 14 residues. CDR3 protein: CASTPTQRGDEQFF. The CDR3 DNA reads TGTGCCAGCACCCCGACCCAACGGGGGGATGAGCAGTTCTTC.

This chain links TRBV5-1 with TRBJ2-5; TRBD2 matches 9 bases. The V and J ends lost 0 bases and 6 bases, in that order; junction bases with no gene match: 12. Germline V gene lookup returns CDR1 SGHRS and CDR2 YFSETQ. The CDR3 is made up of 17 amino acids. CDR3 sequence reads: CASSLGGEAGGRKTQYF. The CDR3 DNA follows: TGCGCCAGCAGCTTGGGAGGAGAGGCGGGGGGGCGGAAGACCCAGTACTTC.

This chain uses TRBV6-6 with TRBJ2-3, with TRBD2 matching over 8 bases. V shed 6 bases, J shed 4 bases, and the junction held 6 bases outside the gene matches. CDR3 length equals 14 residues. Germline assignment: CDR1 MNHNY and CDR2 SVGAGI (reference sequence). The CDR3 DNA sequence: TGTGCCAGCAGGGAACTAGCGGACGCAGATACGCAGTATTTT. Residues: CASRELADADTQYF.

The chain combines TRBV5-1 with TRBJ1-2; 8 bases are a match to TRBD1. The junction had 7 bases not matched to a gene; V was cut back by 3 bases and J by 6 bases. This CDR3 region has 14 residues. In germline, CDR1 is SGHRS, CDR2 YFSETQ. CDR3 coding DNA: TGCGCCAGCAGCTCAGGACAGGGAGGTGATGGCTACACCTTC. Translation: CASSSGQGGDGYTF.

The CDR3 sequence is CAWSGYRVGGGTEAFF. CDR3 DNA sequence: TGTGCCTGGAGTGGCTACCGGGTAGGGGGGGGGACTGAAGCTTTCTTT. The chain recombines TRBV30 with TRBJ1-1; D perhaps matches TRBD1 (6 bases). The CDR3 contains 16 residues. The germline gives CDR1 GTSNPN, CDR2 SVGIG (reference sequence). With 1 base removed from V and 5 bases from J, the gap between germline ends came to 20 bases.

The V call is TRBV5-1, the J call TRBJ1-1; 7 bases line up with TRBD1. CDR1 and CDR2 from the germline V gene are SGHRS and YFSETQ. V was clipped by 5 bases and J by 4 bases; unmatched bases: 8. This CDR3 spans 14 amino acids. The CDR3 DNA follows: TGCGCCAGCAGACTGACAGGGTCGGCCACTGAAGCTTTCTTT. This codes for CASRLTGSATEAFF.

This rearrangement joins TRBV7-9 to TRBJ1-2; D might be TRBD1 (5 bases). V lost 3 bases to trimming and J lost 5 bases, with 19 bases between them. This CDR3 spans 16 amino acids. The germline gives CDR1 SEHNR, CDR2 FQNEAQ (reference sequence). In nucleotides, the CDR3 is TGTGCCAGCAGCTTCCCCCAGGGCCGCGAGGAATATGGCTACACCTTC. This encodes CASSFPQGREEYGYTF.

This clone came up once. V usage is TRBV15 and J usage is TRBJ2-1, with 8 bases aligning to TRBD1. J lost 5 bases, V lost 1 base, and 4 bases had no gene match. Germline V gene sequence: CDR1 LNHNV, CDR2 YYDKDF (reference sequence). The CDR3 consists of 15 residues. CDR3 protein: CATSRGTGYHNEQFF. The CDR3 DNA sequence: TGTGCCACCAGCAGAGGGACAGGGTACCACAATGAGCAGTTCTTC.

The chain recombines TRBV7-2 with TRBJ1-1, with 7 bases that match TRBD1. The germline CDR1 and CDR2 sequences are SGHTA and FQGNSA. J lost 8 bases, V lost 3 bases, and 6 bases had no gene match. CDR3 length equals 13 residues. CDR3 in amino acids: CASSFRGNIEAFF. CDR3 nucleotides: TGTGCCAGCAGCTTCAGGGGGAACATCGAAGCTTTCTTT.

The chain uses TRBV6-6 and TRBJ2-3; 7 bases match TRBD1. Trimming removed 7 bases from V and 6 bases from J; junction bases left unmatched: 7. The CDR3 has 13 residues. Germline CDR1 and CDR2: MNHNY and SVGAGI (reference sequence). The CDR3 coding sequence is TGTGCCAGCATCAAGGGGGCAATGGATACGCAGTATTTT. Its protein product is CASIKGAMDTQYF.

This sequence joins TRBV4-2 and TRBJ2-3, with 7 bases that match TRBD1. The CDR3 is made up of 17 amino acids. Germline loops: CDR1 LGHNA, CDR2 YNFKEQ. Unmatched junction bases numbered 9, after V lost 1 base and J lost 2 bases. DNA of the CDR3: TGTGCCAGCAGCCAAGGCCAGAACAGGGGTCTCACAGATACGCAGTATTTT. Translating it yields CASSQGQNRGLTDTQYF.

The chain has TRBV6-5 and TRBJ1-4; 7 bases fit TRBD1. Germline V CDR1 and CDR2: MNHEY, SVGAGI. The length of the CDR3 is 14 residues. V shed 6 bases, J shed 5 bases, and the junction held 6 bases outside the gene matches. The CDR3 nucleotides read TGTGCCAGCAGACTGGGACAGCGGAATGAAAAACTGTTTTTT. It is translated as CASRLGQRNEKLFF.

The chain has TRBV7-9 and TRBJ2-2; maybe TRBD2 (6 bases). The CDR3 covers 16 residues. From germline, CDR1 is SEHNR and CDR2 FQNEAQ (reference sequence). V was pared by 5 bases and J by 1 base, with 14 bases between. The CDR3 nucleotides read TGTGCCAGCAGCCTACGAGCGGGCGGGAACACCGGGGAGCTGTTTTTT. As protein: CASSLRAGGNTGELFF.